This section outlines one T cell receptor beta chain sequence together with its context. The sample belongs to a study of shared clonotypes between healthy human individuals. In the study overall: Three plates were used per donor for CD4 naive, three for CD4 memory, two for CD8 naive and one for CD8 memory.

CDR1 and CDR2 from the germline V gene are SGHRS and YFSETQ. The CDR3 length is 15 residues. V was clipped by 0 bases and J by 3 bases, with 12 bases between them. Data came from immunoSEQ multiplex PCR; TCRdb stores just in-frame clones and leaves some out. The data show roughly 2.2 million clones, 85% to 95% seen once. This chain links TRBV5-1 with TRBJ1-1; no definite D call. The source material was naive CD4+ T cells from PBMCs. Subset given: CD45RA+ positively selected. The sequence came from a man aged 18 to 30 in good health. Some clones in this sample may be carry-over from other donors' samples. CDR3 nucleotide sequence: TGCGCCAGCAGCTTGGTGGGCCCTGGGGACACTGAAGCTTTCTTT. It encodes CASSLVGPGDTEAFF.